Each of the 30 T cell receptor beta chains below was sequenced from the same sample in a study of cytomegalovirus exposure and HLA in healthy donors. PCR used 60 Vbeta primers and 13 Jbeta primers. Sequenced by immunoSEQ multiplex PCR; TCRdb stores in-frame clones only, minus some. The data show around 150,000 clones, with over 75% seen just once and 4.3% held by the top ten. The sample taken for sequencing was PBMCs. The origin of the receptors is a man aged 40-49 years in good health and CMV-seronegative.

The genes are TRBV28 and TRBJ1-2; 8 bases match TRBD1. The V segment lost 5 bases and the J segment 7 bases; nucleotides outside the gene matches: 6. Germline V gene data show CDR1 as MDHEN and CDR2 as SYDVKM. The CDR3 consists of 13 residues. The CDR3 nucleotides read TGTGCCAGCAGTGCGGGACAGGTCGGTGGCTACACCTTC. This codes for CASSAGQVGGYTF.

As regards this clone: The sample has other DNA sequences that encode this CDR3 too. The chain links TRBV4-2 to TRBJ2-5; tentatively, D is TRBD1 (6 bases). Germline loops: CDR1 LGHNA, CDR2 YNFKEQ. Trimming stripped 1 base from V and 1 base from J, with 7 bases between. The CDR3 runs 14 residues. CDR3 protein: CASSQGGPQETQYF. The CDR3 coding sequence is TGTGCCAGCAGCCAAGGGGGGCCCCAAGAGACCCAGTACTTC.

V is TRBV6-1 and J is TRBJ2-5, with 7 bases lining up with TRBD2. Losses at the gene ends were 3 bases for V and 2 bases for J; bases not matched to a gene: 3. This CDR3 contains 14 residues. Germline CDR1 and CDR2: MNHNS and SASEGT. In DNA, the CDR3 is TGTGCCAGCAGTGACTTGCGGGGGCAAGAGACCCAGTACTTC. This gives the protein CASSDLRGQETQYF.

This clone was picked up one time. This chain links TRBV11-2 with TRBJ2-7, with no clear D. Trimming took off 1 base at V and 2 bases at J, with 12 bases between the two ends. Germline assignment: CDR1 SGHAT and CDR2 FQNNGV. The length of the CDR3 is 15 residues. This chain's CDR3 is CASSLAGGDTYEQYF. The CDR3 DNA reads as TGTGCCAGCAGCTTAGCCGGCGGCGATACCTACGAGCAGTACTTC. The whole variable domain, remainder taken from reference TRBV11-2 and TRBJ2-7, is EAGVAQSPRYKIIEKRQSVAFWCNPISGHATLYWYQQILGQGPKLLIQFQNNGVVDDSQLPKDRFSAERLKGVDSTLKIQPAKLEDSAVYLCASSLAGGDTYEQYFGPGTRLTVT.

This clone was found once. V is TRBV18 and J is TRBJ2-7, with D maybe TRBD1 (5 bases). Germline CDR1 is KGHSH and CDR2 is LQKENI. CDR3 length: 13 residues. V lost 0 bases and J lost 3, with 6 bases in between. CDR3 sequence: CASSPPTDYEQYF. In nucleotides, the CDR3 is TGTGCCAGCTCACCACCGACAGACTACGAGCAGTACTTC.

The V gene is TRBV5-1, the J gene TRBJ2-7, with TRBD1 as a possible D gene (6 bases). This CDR3 is 15 amino acids long. The germline CDR1 and CDR2 sequences are SGHRS and YFSETQ. V lost 0 bases, J lost 5 bases, and 15 bases lay in between. Here the CDR3 reads CASSLVGRTVDEQYF. The DNA for the CDR3 is TGCGCCAGCAGCTTGGTTGGCCGGACAGTCGACGAGCAGTACTTC.

This chain links TRBV29-1 with TRBJ2-7; 8 nucleotides agree with TRBD1. Germline-derived CDR1 and CDR2 are SQVTM and ANQGSEA. This CDR3 spans 13 amino acids. J gave up 3 bases and V 6 bases, and 7 bases lay outside the gene matches. The DNA for the CDR3 is TGCAGCGTCGGTATGACAGGGGACTACGAGCAGTACTTC. Translating it yields CSVGMTGDYEQYF.

The V call is TRBV30, the J call TRBJ1-5; D possibly corresponds to TRBD1 (6 bases). The germline V gene encodes CDR1 GTSNPN and CDR2 SVGIG (reference sequence). The CDR3 is 14 residues long. The V end was cut by 3 bases, the J end by 5 bases, with 14 bases between. CDR3 in DNA: TGTGCCTGGAGGGGCGCAGGGGAGTATCAGCCCCAGCATTTT. The encoded protein is CAWRGAGEYQPQHF. Full variable domain (outside the CDR3, taken from reference TRBV30 and TRBJ1-5): SQTIHQWPATLVQPVGSPLSLECTVEGTSNPNLYWYRQAAGRGLQLLFYSVGIGQISSEVPQNLSASRPQDRQFILSSKKLLLSDSGFYLCAWRGAGEYQPQHFGDGTRLSIL.

In DNA form, the CDR3 reads TGTGCCACGAGTGGGGCCCAGGACAGGGGATTTTTGGATGAGCAGTTCTTC. Encoded protein: CATSGAQDRGFLDEQFF. This chain connects TRBV2 to TRBJ2-1; 9 positions agree with TRBD1. CDR3 length: 17 amino acids. Germline CDR1 is SNHLY and CDR2 is FYNNEI. V lost 10 bases and J lost 8; bases outside the gene matches: 21.

The V gene is TRBV6-1, the J gene TRBJ1-5; TRBD1 might be the D (5 bases). The CDR3 is 16 amino acids. From germline, CDR1 is MNHNS and CDR2 SASEGT. Trimming took 4 bases from V and 3 from J, leaving 16 bases between them. CDR3 DNA: TGTGCCAGCAGTGCAACCGCTAGGGGCCACAATCAGCCCCAGCATTTT. Amino acid sequence: CASSATARGHNQPQHF.

This clone was counted only a few times. The gene calls are TRBV6-1 and TRBJ2-1; D not resolved. The CDR3 is made up of 11 amino acids. V lost 1 base and J 10 bases, leaving 5 bases between the germline ends. The germline gives CDR1 MNHNS, CDR2 SASEGT. The CDR3 region has the DNA TGTGCCAGCAGTGAAGTGACAGAGCAGTTCTTC. Translation gives CASSEVTEQFF.

The chain carries TRBV6-6 and TRBJ2-7, with TRBD1 matching over 8 bases. J was trimmed by 5 bases and V by 4 bases; bases with no gene match: 13. Germline V gives CDR1 MNHNY, CDR2 SVGAGI (reference sequence). The CDR3 is 16 amino acids. The CDR3 sequence: CASSLTGQGILNEQYF. The CDR3 DNA reads as TGTGCCAGCAGTTTGACCGGACAGGGAATTTTGAACGAGCAGTACTTC.

In this sample, this clone turned up a few times. The chain employs TRBV2 and TRBJ1-1; the D gene is possibly TRBD1 (6 bases). The CDR3 has 16 residues. Trimming took off 5 bases at V and 3 bases at J, with 19 bases between the two ends. Germline-derived CDR1 and CDR2 are SNHLY and FYNNEI. Here the CDR3 reads CASSQGKGVVDTEAFF. The CDR3 DNA reads as TGTGCCAGCAGTCAAGGAAAGGGGGTGGTAGACACTGAAGCTTTCTTT.

This chain connects TRBV4-2 to TRBJ1-6; 7 bases are a match to TRBD1. CDR1 LGHNA and CDR2 YNFKEQ come from the germline V gene. V was clipped by 1 base and J by 9 bases; unmatched bases: 3. This CDR3 has 14 amino acids. The DNA of the CDR3 is TGTGCCAGCAGCCAAGGGACAGGAGGTTCACCCCTCCACTTT. As protein: CASSQGTGGSPLHF.

The rearrangement joins TRBV30 to TRBJ2-5, with D possibly matching TRBD2 (6 bases). Per germline, CDR1 GTSNPN and CDR2 SVGIG (reference sequence). The CDR3 covers 13 residues. V lost 4 bases and J 11 bases, leaving 20 bases between the germline ends. The CDR3 here is CAWNKLGGPEQYF. The CDR3, as DNA: TGTGCCTGGAATAAATTGGGGGGACCGGAGCAGTACTTC.

V and J are TRBV4-2 and TRBJ1-6, with a weak D call TRBD1 (6 bases). Germline V gene lookup returns CDR1 LGHNA and CDR2 YNFKEQ. V shed 2 bases and J shed 5 bases, with 13 bases lying between them. The CDR3 sequence is 16 residues long. The chain's CDR3 is CASSQFGQLDNSPLHF. CDR3 DNA sequence: TGTGCCAGCAGCCAATTTGGACAGCTTGATAATTCACCCCTCCACTTT.

Comments on this clone: Other DNA variants within this sample encode the same CDR3. This rearrangement joins TRBV9 to TRBJ2-7; D call uncertain. Germline V gene data show CDR1 as SGDLS and CDR2 as YYNGEE. Trimming cost V 3 bases and J 1 base, with 8 bases left between them. The CDR3 runs 13 residues. The CDR3 nucleotides are TGTGCCAGCAGCGATGGCGGTTCCTACGAGCAGTACTTC. It encodes CASSDGGSYEQYF.

The V call is TRBV6-6, the J call TRBJ1-5, with D unresolved. Germline values: CDR1 MNHNY, CDR2 SVGAGI (reference sequence). Trimming took 4 bases from V and 7 from J, leaving 8 bases between them. The CDR3 runs 12 residues. The CDR3 coding sequence is TGTGCCAGCAGTTCGAGAGGACAGCCCCAGCATTTT. As protein: CASSSRGQPQHF.

The V call is TRBV5-6, the J call TRBJ1-1; tentative D call: TRBD1 (6 bases). From germline, CDR1 is SGHDT and CDR2 YYEEEE. CDR3 length equals 13 residues. Trimming removed 7 bases at V and 2 bases at J, with 12 bases between. This chain's CDR3 is CASFTGTNTEAFF. CDR3 DNA sequence: TGTGCCAGCTTCACAGGGACAAACACTGAAGCTTTCTTT.

The J gene is TRBJ2-2, the V gene TRBV6-6; a weak D match, TRBD1 (5 bases). Germline CDR1 reads MNHNY; CDR2 reads SVGAGI (reference sequence). The CDR3 length is 16 residues. The ends were cut back, 7 bases at V and 4 bases at J, with 19 bases in the middle. CDR3 sequence reads: CASTYKAGHTTGELFF. In DNA, the CDR3 is TGTGCCAGCACCTACAAGGCAGGGCATACCACCGGGGAGCTGTTTTTT.

The rearrangement joins TRBV5-1 to TRBJ1-3; no reliable D call. Germline V gene sequence: CDR1 SGHRS, CDR2 YFSETQ. V was cut by 0 bases and J by 0 bases, with 4 bases left in between. This CDR3 comprises 14 residues. CDR3 in amino acids: CASSLGHSGNTIYF. For the CDR3, the DNA is TGCGCCAGCAGCTTGGGACACTCTGGAAACACCATATATTTT.

CDR3 nucleotide sequence: TGTGCCATCAGTGGAAATTCGGGCTATGGCTACACCTTC. Translating gives CAISGNSGYGYTF. The V gene is TRBV10-3, the J gene TRBJ1-2; D is unclear. The CDR3 extends over 13 amino acids. V shed 4 bases and J shed 4 bases, with 10 bases lying between them. Germline V gene sequence: CDR1 ENHRY, CDR2 SYGVKD.

This clone was counted a few times. The chain links TRBV7-2 to TRBJ1-2; D is undetermined. Between the trimmed V and J ends, which lost 2 bases and 10 bases, there was a span of 14 bases. Germline assignment: CDR1 SGHTA and CDR2 FQGNSA. The CDR3 runs to 13 residues. CDR3 residues: CASSLTSVRPYTF. Here the CDR3 DNA reads TGTGCCAGCAGCTTAACGAGCGTCCGACCCTACACCTTC. Drawing the rest from reference TRBV7-2 and TRBJ1-2, the complete variable domain is GAGVSQSPSNKVTEKGKDVELRCDPISGHTALYWYRQSLGQGLEFLIYFQGNSAPDKSGLPSDRFSAERTGGSVSTLTIQRTQQEDSAVYLCASSLTSVRPYTFGSGTRLTVV.

The chain combines TRBV7-9 with TRBJ1-1; 8 bases map to TRBD1. The CDR3 runs to 15 residues. Trimming cost V 5 bases and J 0 bases; bases outside gene matches: 5. The germline CDR1 and CDR2 sequences are SEHNR and FQNEAQ (reference sequence). CDR3 nucleotides: TGTGCCAGCAGCGTTTCAGGGGGCGTGAACACTGAAGCTTTCTTT. It translates to CASSVSGGVNTEAFF.

This clone was counted between two and nine times. The gene calls are TRBV5-1 and TRBJ1-1, with D hard to call. CDR3 length: 15 amino acids. Germline assignment: CDR1 SGHRS and CDR2 YFSETQ. V lost 3 bases and J lost 4, with 16 bases in between. The CDR3 DNA follows: TGCGCCAGCAGCTCAACCGGACGGGAAGTCACTGAAGCTTTCTTT. Translated: CASSSTGREVTEAFF.

CDR3 coding DNA: TGTGCCAGCACCCCAAAGTCAAGGGGTCGGCAGCCCCAGCATTTT. Protein sequence: CASTPKSRGRQPQHF. The rearrangement links TRBV21-1 to TRBJ1-5; TRBD1 was called by the table and not checked on the DNA. TRBV21-1 is annotated as a pseudogene. The CDR3 spans 15 residues.

The chain recombines TRBV4-1 with TRBJ1-1; 7 nucleotides align to TRBD1. V lost 3 bases to trimming and J lost 1 base; unmatched junction nucleotides: 2. Germline assignment: CDR1 MGHRA and CDR2 YSYEKL. The CDR3 runs 14 residues. The CDR3 nucleotides read TGCGCCAGCAGCCACCGGACAGGGAACACTGAAGCTTTCTTT. Translated, it gives CASSHRTGNTEAFF.

The chain uses TRBV28 and TRBJ2-7; 8 bases are a match to TRBD2. The V segment lost 1 base and the J segment 5 bases; nucleotides outside the gene matches: 7. Germline-derived CDR1 and CDR2 are MDHEN and SYDVKM. The CDR3 extends over 15 amino acids. CDR3 protein: CASSLYRRGGNEQYF. CDR3 nucleotide sequence: TGTGCCAGCAGTTTATATCGTCGCGGGGGGAACGAGCAGTACTTC.

V and J are TRBV9 and TRBJ2-5; TRBD2 matches 7 bases. This CDR3 is built from 14 residues. Germline CDR1 SGDLS, CDR2 YYNGEE. J gave up 5 bases and V 2 bases, and 6 bases lay outside the gene matches. CDR3 sequence (DNA): TGTGCCAGCAGCGTCGGCCCAGCGGGGGAGACCCAGTACTTC. Translation gives CASSVGPAGETQYF.

The CDR3 nucleotides are TGTGCCAGCAGCTTGCAGGGTTCAGATACGCAGTATTTT. Its translation is CASSLQGSDTQYF. The V gene is TRBV5-4, the J gene TRBJ2-3, with a possible D match to TRBD1 (5 bases). The CDR3 consists of 13 residues. V was clipped by 1 base and J by 4 bases, with 7 bases between them. Germline V CDR1 and CDR2: SGHNT, YYREEE (reference sequence).